The rows below give T cell receptor beta chains drawn from one sample of a study of CD8 T cells in Susac syndrome. TCRdb analysed the immunoSEQ multiplex PCR reads with MiXCR anew, one entry per CDR3 protein. Of about 210,000 distinct CDR3 sequences listed, under 95% are singletons. The specimen sequenced was CD4+ T cells from PBMCs. These receptors were obtained from a human donor in good health. Each CDR3 is given with its conserved first and last residue.

cdr3_aa	v_call
CASSFRPEIIQYF	TRBV12-3/TRBV12-4
CASSTRDGNNQPQHF	TRBV21-1
CATSDLTGKFTDTQYF	TRBV24-1
CASTRDSYGYTF	TRBV9
CASSLDRGGNTIYF	TRBV2
CASSQGHGYEKLFF	TRBV14
CASTPLLGGHYNEQFF	TRBV5-6
CASSYSKLAGGTDTQYF	TRBV6-5
CATSSAGGWGNEQFF	TRBV15
CSAPPLQYRTYTF	TRBV20-1
CASSFGIPQGSRIQYF	TRBV5-1
CASSKPDRGSSPLHF	TRBV5-6
CASQPRGFDTEAFF	TRBV7-9
CASRLGLAGGDEQFF	TRBV5-1
CASSFNEKLFF	TRBV28
CASSQTHTDTQYF	TRBV4-2
CASRGWRPSTDTQYF	TRBV7-2
CASSPGIGIRDTQYF	TRBV27
CASSQDDRRIQYF	TRBV4-1
CASSSNRAYTDTQYF	TRBV5-6
CSAPLQGAGTQYF	TRBV20-1
CASSEGGLAGISGELFF	TRBV9
CASGLAGASSYEQYF	TRBV7-2
CSVSDYGYTF	TRBV29-1
CASSQGVGDRSGELFF	TRBV3-1
CASSGSGGFNSPLHF	TRBV5-1
CASSPSGANTGELFF	TRBV7-9
CAISDQAGANSPLHF	TRBV10-3
CASMRGDISSSTDTQYF	TRBV7-9
CASSLGRRTNEKLFF	TRBV7-8
CSAADSEETQYF	TRBV20-1
CASSVNPGGGGYTF	TRBV9
CAALGGENTEAFF	TRBV29-1
CASSRPGNQPQHF	TRBV27
CASSLESAYGYTF	TRBV5-4
CASSPRQANQPQHF	TRBV18
CASSSPGPHGEKSSGANVLTF	TRBV11-1
CASSAGTYKYEQYF	TRBV11-1
CASSSDNSGQPQHF	TRBV6-2/TRBV6-3
CASSADLPGVGKYEQYF	TRBV25-1
CASSPQGGLDGYTF	TRBV5-1
CASGNYRGLGYTF	TRBV28
CASSPRQGQETQYF	TRBV9
CASCPTALYTDTQYF	TRBV2
CSARAPAIKSYGYTF	TRBV20-1
CASSFQVPSGANVLTF	TRBV12-3/TRBV12-4
CASSTTGERTYEQYF	TRBV2
CASRRGHLSGNTIYF	TRBV6-5
CASGLLAGASGEQFF	TRBV27
CASKSYNEQFF	TRBV12-3/TRBV12-4
CASRMDSPNSPLHF	TRBV12-3/TRBV12-4
CASSRTGTQGETQYF	TRBV3-1
CSVVASYGGYTF	TRBV29-1
CASSFGQGSGNEQFF	TRBV5-1
CASSNKGTGRGSPLHF	TRBV9
CSVEEGSNEQYF	TRBV29-1
CAISGQGAVEQYF	TRBV10-3
CASSWGQVRQETQYF	TRBV5-1
CASSLPRGGRETQYF	TRBV7-2